This entry concerns a single T cell receptor beta chain. What it binds is not known. The record originates from a study of OX40 agonist ivuxolimab in advanced cancers. Across the whole study: Patients received intravenous ivuxolimab every 2 weeks at 0.01 to 10 mg/kg. Broader study findings: Antigens targeted by the expanded peripheral T cells were not determined. CD8+ T cells (on average) carried more expanded clones than CD4+ T cells.

TCRdb's copy holds only in-frame clones and misses some; the assay was immunoSEQ multiplex PCR. The sample has some 13,000 clones; about 93% are singletons. Germline CDR1 reads LNHDA; CDR2 reads SQIVND (reference sequence). The J segment lost 7 bases and the V segment lost 1 base, leaving 10 bases of the junction unmatched. This CDR3 is built from 16 residues. Source: CD4+ or CD8+ T cells sorted from blood, taken in a trial of the OX40 agonist ivuxolimab. This sequence originates from an adult with an advanced solid tumor such as melanoma, head and neck, liver or kidney cancer. The chain links TRBV19 to TRBJ2-1; the match to TRBD2 covers 7 bases. The CDR3 here is CASSIAGGSPVNEQFF. The CDR3 DNA follows: TGTGCCAGTAGTATAGCGGGCGGGAGTCCGGTGAATGAGCAGTTCTTC.